This entry lists 3 T cell receptor beta chains sequenced from one sample in a study of T cells after yellow fever vaccination. MiXCR, applied by TCRdb to the 5' RACE reads, yields one record per CDR3 protein. The data show around 110,000 distinct CDR3 sequences, roughly 8.9% seen once. Material: CD8+ T cells sorted from PBMCs, obtained 45 days after the yellow fever booster vaccination. Source of these receptors: a man aged 25 to 40 who received the YFV17D yellow fever vaccine.

This clonotype was recorded at least ten times. The gene calls are TRBV7-6 and TRBJ2-7, with 9 nucleotides matching TRBD1. Trimming at V came to 1 base and at J to 4 bases, leaving 8 bases not matched to a gene. CDR1 is SGHVS and CDR2 is FNYEAQ in the germline V gene. The CDR3 contains 16 residues. DNA of the CDR3: TGTGCCAGCAGCTTAGTTTCCGGGACAGGGTTATACGAGCAGTACTTC. As protein: CASSLVSGTGLYEQYF.

This clonotype showed up many times. The J gene is TRBJ2-5, the V gene TRBV12-3 or TRBV12-4; D gene unclear. V was cut by 2 bases and J by 0 bases, with 4 bases left in between. The CDR3 runs 13 residues. This CDR3 is CASSLKYQETQYF. The CDR3 coding sequence is TGTGCCAGCAGTTTAAAGTACCAAGAGACCCAGTACTTC.

On this clonotype itself: With a much larger clone just one base away, this may be a read error. The rearrangement links TRBV7-6 to TRBJ2-2; D gene uncertain. Germline values: CDR1 SGHVS, CDR2 FNYEAQ. The V gene lost 5 bases and the J gene lost 0 bases, with 10 bases spanning the gap. The CDR3 is 15 residues long. The CDR3 DNA is TGTGCCAGCAGCCCGGTAGGGTCGAACACCGGGGAGCTGTTTTTT. Translation gives CASSPVGSNTGELFF.